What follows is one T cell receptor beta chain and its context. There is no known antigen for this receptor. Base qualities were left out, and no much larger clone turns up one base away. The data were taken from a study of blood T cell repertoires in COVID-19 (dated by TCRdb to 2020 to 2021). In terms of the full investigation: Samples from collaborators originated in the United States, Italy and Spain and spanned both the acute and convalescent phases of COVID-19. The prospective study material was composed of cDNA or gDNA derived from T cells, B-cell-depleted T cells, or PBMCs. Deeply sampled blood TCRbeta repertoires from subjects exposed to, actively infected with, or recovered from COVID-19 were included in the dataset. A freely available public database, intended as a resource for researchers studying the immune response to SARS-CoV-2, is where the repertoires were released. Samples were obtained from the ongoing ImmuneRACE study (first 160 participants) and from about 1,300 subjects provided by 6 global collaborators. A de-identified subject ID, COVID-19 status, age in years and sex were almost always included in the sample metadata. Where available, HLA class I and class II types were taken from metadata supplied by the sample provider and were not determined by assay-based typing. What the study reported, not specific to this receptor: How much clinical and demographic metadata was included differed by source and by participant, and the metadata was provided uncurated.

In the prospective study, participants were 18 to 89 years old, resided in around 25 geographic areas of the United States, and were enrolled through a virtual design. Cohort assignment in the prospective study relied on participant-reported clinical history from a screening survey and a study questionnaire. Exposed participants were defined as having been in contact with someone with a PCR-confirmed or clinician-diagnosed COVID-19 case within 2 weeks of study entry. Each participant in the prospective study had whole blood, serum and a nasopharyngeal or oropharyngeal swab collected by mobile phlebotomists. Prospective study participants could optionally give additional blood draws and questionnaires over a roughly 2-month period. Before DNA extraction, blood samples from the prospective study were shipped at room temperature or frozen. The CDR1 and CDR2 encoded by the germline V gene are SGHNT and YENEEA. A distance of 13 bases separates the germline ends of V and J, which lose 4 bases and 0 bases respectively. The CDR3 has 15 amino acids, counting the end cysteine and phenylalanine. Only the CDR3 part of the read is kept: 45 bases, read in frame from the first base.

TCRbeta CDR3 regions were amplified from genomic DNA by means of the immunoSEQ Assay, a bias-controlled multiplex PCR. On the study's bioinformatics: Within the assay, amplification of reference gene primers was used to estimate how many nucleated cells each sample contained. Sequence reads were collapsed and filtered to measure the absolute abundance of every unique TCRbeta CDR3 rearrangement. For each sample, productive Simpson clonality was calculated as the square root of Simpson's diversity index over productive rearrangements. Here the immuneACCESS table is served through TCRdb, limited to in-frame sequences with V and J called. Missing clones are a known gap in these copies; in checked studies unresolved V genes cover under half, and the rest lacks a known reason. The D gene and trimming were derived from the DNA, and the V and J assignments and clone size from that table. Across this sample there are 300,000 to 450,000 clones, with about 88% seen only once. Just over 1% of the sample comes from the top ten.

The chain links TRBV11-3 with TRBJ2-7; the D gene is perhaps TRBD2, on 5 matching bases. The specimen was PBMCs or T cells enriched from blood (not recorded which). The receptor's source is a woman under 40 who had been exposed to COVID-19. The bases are TGTGCCAGCAGCTCACGGACCGAGGGCTCCTACGAGCAGTACTTC. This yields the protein CASSSRTEGSYEQYF.